This paragraph covers one T cell receptor (beta chain) sequence. This sample is part of a study of shared clonotypes between healthy human individuals. Germline assignment: CDR1 SGHRS and CDR2 YFSETQ. There are 16 residues in the CDR3. V was cut by 0 bases and J by 1 base, with 13 bases left in between. Deep-level settings were used for running the assay. Only in-frame clones appear in the TCRdb table, and some are missing; sequencing was by immunoSEQ multiplex PCR. The top ten hold around 1.8% of the sample, which has hundreds of thousands of clones, around 72% seen once. Memory CD4+ cells were the fraction left after CD45RA+ naive selection.

Sequenced sample: memory CD4+ T cells sorted from blood. Subset denoted: CD45RA-negative fraction. This clonotype was sampled from a woman younger than 45 in good health. J is TRBJ1-1 and V is TRBV5-1; tentatively, D is TRBD1 (6 bases). The CDR3 DNA sequence: TGCGCCAGCAGCTTGGCTCCAGGGGTCCCGAACACTGAAGCTTTCTTT. Its protein product is CASSLAPGVPNTEAFF.